This T cell receptor (beta chain) was recorded in a study of blood T cell repertoires in COVID-19. Overall study context: COVID-19 samples, acute and convalescent, were from the United States, Italy and Spain. PBMCs, B-cell-depleted T cells, or T cells were the source of the cDNA or gDNA that made up the material.

The authors' processing: It was from reference gene primer amplification that nucleated cell counts were estimated. Repertoires were generated with immunoSEQ multiplex PCR, while TCRdb's copy carries only in-frame clones and drops some. That table gives V, J and clone size, and the DNA gave D and trimming. The sample consists of around 150,000 clones, more than 80% of them appearing once. Germline lookup yields CDR1 MDHEN and CDR2 SYDVKM. The CDR3 runs 15 residues. V shed 0 bases and J 2 bases; nucleotides not matched to a gene: 3. The J gene is TRBJ1-1, the V gene TRBV28; 7 bases fit TRBD1. Sequenced sample: peripheral blood. The source of this sequence is a woman aged 60-70 years with active COVID-19. CDR3 DNA: TGTGCCAGCAGTTTATGGCAGGGGGTCAACACTGAAGCTTTCTTT. Amino acids: CASSLWQGVNTEAFF.